The rows below give T cell receptor beta chains drawn from one sample of a study of CD8+CD57+ T cells in acquired aplastic anemia. TCRdb reprocessed the reads with MiXCR, giving one entry per CDR3 protein. The sample lists a few hundred thousand distinct CDR3 sequences; around 30% were seen once. The sequenced sample was sorted CD4+, CD8+, or CD8+CD57+ T cells (not recorded which) from PBMCs. The receptors originated from a human donor with aplastic anemia. Both conserved end residues are part of each CDR3. D genes are given only for firm matches. Size is stated for part of the rows, as once, few or many counts, or as a class when the clone is expanded.

15	NA	TRBD1	TRBV9	TRBJ2-5	TGTGCCAGCAGCGTAGCCGGGACAGGGGTAGAGACCCAGTACTTC	CASSVAGTGVETQYF
13	NA	TRBD1	TRBV10-3	TRBJ1-1	TGTGCCAGCAGACCCACAGGGGTTACTGAAGCTTTCTTT	CASRPTGVTEAFF
13	few	TRBD1	TRBV19	TRBJ2-1	TGTACCAGTAGTATCATTGCAGGGGGTGAGCAGTTCTTC	CTSSIIAGGEQFF
16	NA	NA	TRBV4-3	TRBJ2-2	TGCGCCAGCAGCGGCCGGACAGTCGCGAACACCGGGGAGCTGTTTTTT	CASSGRTVANTGELFF
12	few	NA	TRBV20-1	TRBJ2-4	TGCAGTGCTAGAGATATTAGAACTGCGGGGTACTTC	CSARDIRTAGYF
14	few	NA	TRBV30	TRBJ2-7	TGTGCCTGGAGTGTAAACACCGGCTCCTACGAGCAGTACTTC	CAWSVNTGSYEQYF
14	few	TRBD1	TRBV20-1	TRBJ1-4	TGCAGTGCGCAAAACAGGGGAACTAATGAAAAACTGTTTTTT	CSAQNRGTNEKLFF
15	NA	NA	TRBV18	TRBJ2-1	TGTGCCAGCTCACCACTCTCCCAGGGCTACAATGAGCAGTTCTTC	CASSPLSQGYNEQFF
18	few	TRBD1	TRBV25-1	TRBJ2-6	TGTGCCAGCAGCTTTATTCGACAGGGGGCGGGTGGGGCCAACGTCCTGACTTTC	CASSFIRQGAGGANVLTF
16	NA	TRBD2	TRBV25-1	TRBJ2-1	TGTGCCAGCAGCCCTGGGACTAGCGGGGAATGGAATGAGCAGTTCTTC	CASSPGTSGEWNEQFF
17	NA	NA	TRBV4-1	TRBJ2-5	TGCGCCAGCAGCCAAGAACCGTCCGGGGGCCTACAAGAGACCCAGTACTTC	CASSQEPSGGLQETQYF
15	NA	NA	TRBV10-2	TRBJ1-2	TGCGCCAGCAGTGAGTCGGTGGACCTCGACTATGGCTACACCTTC	CASSESVDLDYGYTF
17	NA	NA	TRBV7-3	TRBJ1-2	TGCGCCAGCAGCTTGGCCCTGGGCACAACTTCGTACTATGGCTACACCTTC	CASSLALGTTSYYGYTF
13	many	TRBD1	TRBV5-6	TRBJ1-3	TGTGCCAGCAGCGCACAGGGGGCAGGGACCATATATTTT	CASSAQGAGTIYF
17	few	NA	TRBV25-1	TRBJ2-6	TGTGCCAGCAGTCGTGACCCCCGGTTTGCGGGGGCCAACGTCCTGACTTTC	CASSRDPRFAGANVLTF
17	NA	NA	TRBV4-1	TRBJ1-6	TGCGCCAGCGCGCAGGGAGATGCCAGGACCCTTAATTCACCCCTCCACTTT	CASAQGDARTLNSPLHF
15	many	TRBD1	TRBV9	TRBJ1-6	TGTGCCAGCAGCAAGACAGGGGAGGATAATTCACCCCTCCACTTT	CASSKTGEDNSPLHF
15	many	NA	TRBV20-1	TRBJ1-3	TGCAGTGCTAGTGTTCCACTCGGTGCTGGAAACACCATATATTTT	CSASVPLGAGNTIYF
15	NA	NA	TRBV28	TRBJ2-6	TGTGCCAGCAGTCCACCTACCTCTGGGGCCAACGTCCTGACTTTC	CASSPPTSGANVLTF
14	NA	NA	TRBV20-1	TRBJ1-1	TGCAGTGCCAGGAAGGGGGGGCGTAGGACTGAAGCTTTCTTT	CSARKGGRRTEAFF
16	NA	NA	TRBV12-3/TRBV12-4	TRBJ2-6	TGTGCCAGCAGTTTAGGGGGGGGGCCTGGGGCCAACGTCCTGACTTTC	CASSLGGGPGANVLTF
14	NA	NA	TRBV7-3	TRBJ1-1	TGTGCCAGCAGCTTATTCGCAGGGAGCACTGAAGCTTTCTTT	CASSLFAGSTEAFF
15	many	NA	TRBV19	TRBJ2-6	TGTGCCAGTGCCTCAGGCTACTCTGGGGCCAACGTCCTGACTTTC	CASASGYSGANVLTF
13	many	TRBD1	TRBV14	TRBJ1-2	TGTGCCAGCAGACAGGGGGGGGCCTATGGCTACACCTTC	CASRQGGAYGYTF
14	few	TRBD2	TRBV19	TRBJ2-1	TGTGCCAGTTCGACTAGCGGGAGTGTCTATGAGCAGTTCTTC	CASSTSGSVYEQFF
12	NA	NA	TRBV29-1	TRBJ2-3	TGCAGCGTTGAAACCGCGCGAGATACGCAGTATTTT	CSVETARDTQYF
15	NA	NA	TRBV4-1	TRBJ1-2	TGCGCCAGCAGCCAATTGACGACTTCTAACTATGGCTACACCTTC	CASSQLTTSNYGYTF
11	many	NA	TRBV2	TRBJ1-1	TGTGCCAGCATATGGTACACTGAAGCTTTCTTT	CASIWYTEAFF
14	many	NA	TRBV4-3	TRBJ2-7	TGCGCCAGCAGCCAAGGGGAACAGGGTTACGAGCAGTACTTC	CASSQGEQGYEQYF
15	NA	TRBD1	TRBV9	TRBJ1-6	TGTGCCAGCAGCGTAGCTGCACAGGGGCTTTCACCCCTCCACTTT	CASSVAAQGLSPLHF
15	NA	NA	TRBV5-6	TRBJ2-4	TGTGCCAGCAGCTTGGCCCCCGGGGGCCTAAACATTCAGTACTTC	CASSLAPGGLNIQYF
15	many	TRBD1	TRBV2	TRBJ1-5	TGTGCCAGCAGAGTTCAGGGGGCGAGCAATCAGCCCCAGCATTTT	CASRVQGASNQPQHF
13	few	NA	TRBV12-3/TRBV12-4	TRBJ2-3	TGTGCCAGCCGCCCCTTGGTGTCAGATACGCAGTATTTT	CASRPLVSDTQYF
14	NA	NA	TRBV4-3	TRBJ1-2	TGCGCCAGCAGCCAAGATTATGAGGGCTATGGCTACACCTTC	CASSQDYEGYGYTF
11	NA	NA	TRBV30	TRBJ2-7	TGTGCCTGGAGGGGCCGCTACGAGCAGTACTTC	CAWRGRYEQYF
16	many	TRBD1	TRBV7-9	TRBJ1-5	TGTGCCAGCAGCTTAGGGACAGGGAGGTGGAATCAGCCCCAGCATTTT	CASSLGTGRWNQPQHF
13	many	NA	TRBV19	TRBJ1-4	TGTGCCAGTCATGATACAGGGTCTGAAAAACTGTTTTTT	CASHDTGSEKLFF
18	NA	NA	TRBV9	TRBJ2-6	TGTGCCAGCAGCGCTCAACGGAGACGGACCTCTGGGGCCAACGTCCTGACTTTC	CASSAQRRRTSGANVLTF
15	few	NA	TRBV6-1	TRBJ2-1	TGTGCCAGCTACAAACTCGGAGGGGCTGGCAATGAGCAGTTCTTC	CASYKLGGAGNEQFF
15	NA	NA	TRBV2	TRBJ1-2	TGTGCCAGCAGTGATGATAGGGGCACGGACTATGGCTACACCTTC	CASSDDRGTDYGYTF
12	many	NA	TRBV7-2	TRBJ2-7	TGTGCCAGCAAAGGGACCGCGGACAAGCAGTACTTC	CASKGTADKQYF
14	NA	NA	TRBV5-1	TRBJ1-2	TGCGCCAGCAGTTCGGCGACGACTAACTATGGCTACACCTTC	CASSSATTNYGYTF
13	NA	NA	TRBV11-3	TRBJ2-1	TGTGCCAGCACCCCCCCCCGGCAGAATGAGCAGTTCTTC	CASTPPRQNEQFF
13	many	TRBD1	TRBV7-2	TRBJ1-2	TGTGCCAGCACCCTACAGGGGGTGAGCGGCTACACCTTC	CASTLQGVSGYTF
15	many	NA	TRBV19	TRBJ2-7	TGTGCCAGTAGTATCTGGGCCAGGGGTATCGGCGAGCAGTACTTC	CASSIWARGIGEQYF
15	NA	NA	TRBV11-2	TRBJ1-2	TGTGCCAGCAGCCCCCCCGCGGGGGGGCCGTATGGCTACACCTTC	CASSPPAGGPYGYTF
13	NA	TRBD1	TRBV7-2	TRBJ2-1	TGTGCCAGCAGCAAAACAGGGGACAATGAGCAGTTCTTC	CASSKTGDNEQFF